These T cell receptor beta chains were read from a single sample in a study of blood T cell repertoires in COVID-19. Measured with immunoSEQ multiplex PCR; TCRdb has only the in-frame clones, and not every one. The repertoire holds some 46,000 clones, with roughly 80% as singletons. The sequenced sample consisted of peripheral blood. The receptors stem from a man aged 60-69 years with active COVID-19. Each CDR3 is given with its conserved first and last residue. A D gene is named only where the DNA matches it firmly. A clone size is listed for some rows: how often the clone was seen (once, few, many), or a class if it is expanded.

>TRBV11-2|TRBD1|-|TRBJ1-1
TGTGCCAGCAGCTTAGATTTGGGCAGGGGGCGGCGGACTGAAGCTTTCTTT
CASSLDLGRGRRTEAFF
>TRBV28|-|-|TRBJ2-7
TGTGCCAGCAGTTTCGCAGGGGCCTACGAGCAGTACTTC
CASSFAGAYEQYF
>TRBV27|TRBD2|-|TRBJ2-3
TGTGCCAGCAGACGAGCGGGAGCGGGCACAGATACGCAGTATTTT
CASRRAGAGTDTQYF
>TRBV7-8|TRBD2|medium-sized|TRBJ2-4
TGTGCCAGCAGCTCCCGGACTAGCGGGGGGGCGGGCAAAAACATTCAGTACTTC
CASSSRTSGGAGKNIQYF
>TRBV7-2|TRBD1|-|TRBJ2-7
TGTGCCAGCAGCCGTGGACAGGGGAGGAACGAGCAGTACTTC
CASSRGQGRNEQYF
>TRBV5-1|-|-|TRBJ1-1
TGCGCCAGCAGCTTGGGCTGGGGGGGCGATACTGAAGCTTTCTTT
CASSLGWGGDTEAFF
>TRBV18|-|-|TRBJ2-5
TGTGCCAGCTCACCACCGGGAGAGGAGACCCAGTACTTC
CASSPPGEETQYF
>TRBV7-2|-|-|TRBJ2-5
TGTGCCAGCAGCTTACGGGCTAGCAGGGAGACCCAGTACTTC
CASSLRASRETQYF
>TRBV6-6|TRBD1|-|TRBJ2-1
TGTGCCAGCAGTCCCCGGGACAGCTCCTACAATGAGCAGTTCTTC
CASSPRDSSYNEQFF
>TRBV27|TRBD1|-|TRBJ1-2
TGTGCCAGCAGTTTAGTAACAGGGGGATACTATGGCTACACCTTC
CASSLVTGGYYGYTF